This entry features one T cell receptor (beta chain) sequence. Antigen: not known. Germline assignment: CDR1 SGHNT and CDR2 YYREEE (reference sequence). Trimming removed 4 bases from V and 9 bases from J, with 17 bases in between. The CDR3 length is 14 residues. These data are taken from a study of shared clonotypes between healthy human individuals. TCRdb's table, derived via immunoSEQ multiplex PCR, lists solely in-frame clones and lacks some. The sample lists approximately 1.4 million clones; 95% to 99% were seen once. All the donors were Caucasian adults who lived in Nashville, Tennessee. Study results and limitations: The sharing of around 5% of naive CD4 clonotypes was seen across a handful of donors. The study found lower generation probabilities in non-shared clonotypes than in those shared by all four donors.

Sequencing was done on a sample of naive CD4+ T cells sorted from blood. Subset meaning: CD45RA+ positively selected. The chain carries TRBV5-4 and TRBJ2-4, with D possibly TRBD1 on 5 matching bases. The source is a man aged 30-40 years in good health. The DNA for the CDR3 is TGTGCCAGCAGCCGCCAGGGTAGCTACGGCATTCAGTACTTC. Translation gives CASSRQGSYGIQYF.